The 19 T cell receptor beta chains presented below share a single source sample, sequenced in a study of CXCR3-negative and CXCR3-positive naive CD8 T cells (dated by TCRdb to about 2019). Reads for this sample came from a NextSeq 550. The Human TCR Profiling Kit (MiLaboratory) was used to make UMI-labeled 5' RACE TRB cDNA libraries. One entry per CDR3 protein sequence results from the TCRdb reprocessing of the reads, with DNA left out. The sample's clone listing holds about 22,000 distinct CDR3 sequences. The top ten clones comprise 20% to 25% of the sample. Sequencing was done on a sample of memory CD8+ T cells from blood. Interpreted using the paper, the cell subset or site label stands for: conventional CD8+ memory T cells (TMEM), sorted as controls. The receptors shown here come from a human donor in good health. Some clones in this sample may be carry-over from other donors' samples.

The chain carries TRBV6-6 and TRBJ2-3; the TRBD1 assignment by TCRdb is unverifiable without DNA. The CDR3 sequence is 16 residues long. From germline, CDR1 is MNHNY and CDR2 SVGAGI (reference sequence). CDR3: CASTPRGRGQGDTRYF.

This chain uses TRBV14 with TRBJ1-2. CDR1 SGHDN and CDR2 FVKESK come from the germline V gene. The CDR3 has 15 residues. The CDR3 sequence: CASSQDLAGDYGYTF.

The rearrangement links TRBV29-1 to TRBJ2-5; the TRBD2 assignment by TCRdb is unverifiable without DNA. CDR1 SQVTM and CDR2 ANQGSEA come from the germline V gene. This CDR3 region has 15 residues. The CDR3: CSVEGGGLVGETQYF. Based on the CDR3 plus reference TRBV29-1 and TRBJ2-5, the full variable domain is SAVISQKPSRDICQRGTSLTIQCQVDSQVTMMFWYRQQPGQSLTLIATANQGSEATYESGFVIDKFPISRPNLTFSTLTVSNMSPEDSSIYLCSVEGGGLVGETQYFGPGTRLLVL.

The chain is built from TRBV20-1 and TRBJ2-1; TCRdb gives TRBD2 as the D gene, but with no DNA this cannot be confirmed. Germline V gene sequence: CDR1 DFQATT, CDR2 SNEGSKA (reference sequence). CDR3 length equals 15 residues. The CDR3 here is CSAGIAGLHYNEQFF.

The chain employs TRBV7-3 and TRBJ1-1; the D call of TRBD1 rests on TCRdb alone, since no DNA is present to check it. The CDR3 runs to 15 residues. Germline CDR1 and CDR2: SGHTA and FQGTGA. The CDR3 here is CASSLIGGANTEAFF. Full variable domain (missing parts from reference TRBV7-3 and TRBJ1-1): GAGVSQTPSNKVTEKGKYVELRCDPISGHTALYWYRQSLGQGPEFLIYFQGTGAADDSGLPNDRFFAVRPEGSVSTLKIQRTERGDSAVYLCASSLIGGANTEAFFGQGTRLTVV.

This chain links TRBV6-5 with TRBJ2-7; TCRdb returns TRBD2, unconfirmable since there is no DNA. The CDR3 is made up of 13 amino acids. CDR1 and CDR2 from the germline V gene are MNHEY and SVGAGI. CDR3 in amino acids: CATKDSDLYEQYF.

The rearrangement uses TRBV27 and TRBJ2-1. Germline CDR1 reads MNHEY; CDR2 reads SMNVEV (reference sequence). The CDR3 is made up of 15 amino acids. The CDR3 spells CASSLSGLSYNEQFF.

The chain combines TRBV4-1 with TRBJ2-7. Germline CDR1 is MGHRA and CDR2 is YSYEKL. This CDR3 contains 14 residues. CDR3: CASSQVKGWDEQYF.

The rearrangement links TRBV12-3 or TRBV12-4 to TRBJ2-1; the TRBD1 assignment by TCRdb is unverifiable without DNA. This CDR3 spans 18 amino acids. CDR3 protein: CARFPGDREFPPPNEQFF.

This chain's CDR3 is CASKVGGAHYTQYF. The V call is TRBV27, the J call TRBJ2-3; with no DNA, the TCRdb D assignment of TRBD1 cannot be verified. The CDR3 has 14 residues. Germline values: CDR1 MNHEY, CDR2 SMNVEV (reference sequence).

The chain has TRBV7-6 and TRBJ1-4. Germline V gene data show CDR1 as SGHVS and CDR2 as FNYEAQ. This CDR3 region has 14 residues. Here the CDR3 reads CASSGQSTNEKLFF.

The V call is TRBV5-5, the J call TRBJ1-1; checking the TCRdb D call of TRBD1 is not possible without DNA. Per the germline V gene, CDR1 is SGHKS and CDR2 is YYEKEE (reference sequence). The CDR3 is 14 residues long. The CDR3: CASSVPTGNTEAFF.

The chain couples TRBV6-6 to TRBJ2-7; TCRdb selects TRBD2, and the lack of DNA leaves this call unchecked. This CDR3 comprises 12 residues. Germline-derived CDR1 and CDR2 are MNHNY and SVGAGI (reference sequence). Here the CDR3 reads CASSPGGVEQYF.

The CDR3 is CASSQVASGGNEQFF. V gene TRBV4-2 combines with J gene TRBJ2-1; TCRdb calls TRBD2, which cannot be checked without DNA. This CDR3 is built from 15 residues. Germline V gene sequence: CDR1 LGHNA, CDR2 YNFKEQ.

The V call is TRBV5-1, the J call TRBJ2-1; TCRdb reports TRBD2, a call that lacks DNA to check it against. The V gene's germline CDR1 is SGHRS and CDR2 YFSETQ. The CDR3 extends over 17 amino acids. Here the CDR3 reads CASSETGGRTADNEQFF.

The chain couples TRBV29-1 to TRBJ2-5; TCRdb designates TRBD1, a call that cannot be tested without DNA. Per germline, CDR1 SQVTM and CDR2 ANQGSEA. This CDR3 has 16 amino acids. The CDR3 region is CSVDTRGEGNWETQYF.

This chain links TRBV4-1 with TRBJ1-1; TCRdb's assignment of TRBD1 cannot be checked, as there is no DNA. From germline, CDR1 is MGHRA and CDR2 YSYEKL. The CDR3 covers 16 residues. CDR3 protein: CASSLRGDRKVTEAFF.

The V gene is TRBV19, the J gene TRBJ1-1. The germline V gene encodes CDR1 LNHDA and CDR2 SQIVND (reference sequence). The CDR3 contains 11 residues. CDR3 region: CASTTVREAFF.

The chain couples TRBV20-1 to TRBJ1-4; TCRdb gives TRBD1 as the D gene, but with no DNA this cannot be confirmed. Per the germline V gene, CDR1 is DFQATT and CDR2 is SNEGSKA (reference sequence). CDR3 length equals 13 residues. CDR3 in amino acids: CSAGDRVEEKLFF.